This is a list of T cell receptor beta chains from one sample in a study of cytomegalovirus exposure and HLA in healthy donors. Libraries were prepared by immunoSEQ multiplex PCR; TCRdb keeps only in-frame clonotypes and omits some of them. The top ten hold under 7% of the sample, which has about 160,000 clones, 70% to 90% seen once. Sequencing was performed on PBMCs. The receptors stem from a woman in her twenties or thirties in good health and CMV-seronegative. Both conserved end residues are part of each CDR3. D genes are given only for firm matches. Clone size is shown for a subset of rows, as once, few, many or a class of expanded clone.

J gene	clone size	D gene	V gene	CDR3 protein	CDR3 DNA
TRBJ2-7	NA	TRBD2	TRBV7-3	CASSPPGQRDLLPYEQYF	TGTGCCAGCAGCCCACCGGGGCAGCGGGACCTCCTTCCCTACGAGCAGTACTTC
TRBJ2-1	NA	TRBD1	TRBV7-9	CASSSTGQGFSEQFF	TGTGCCAGCAGCTCCACGGGACAGGGTTTCAGTGAGCAGTTCTTC
TRBJ1-2	NA	TRBD1	TRBV18	CASSLLSDRGWFSYGYTF	TGTGCCAGCTCCCTTCTCTCCGACAGGGGGTGGTTCAGCTATGGCTACACCTTC
TRBJ1-3	NA	NA	TRBV7-8	CASSPQAFEGGNTIYF	TGTGCCAGCAGCCCCCAGGCGTTCGAAGGTGGAAACACCATATATTTT
TRBJ2-2	once	NA	TRBV7-8	CASSQTSAGNTGELFF	TGTGCCAGCAGCCAGACCTCCGCGGGGAACACCGGGGAGCTGTTTTTT
TRBJ1-1	NA	NA	TRBV6-6	CASVQNSEAFF	TGTGCCAGCGTTCAGAACTCTGAAGCTTTCTTT
TRBJ2-2	NA	NA	TRBV11-2	CASSFRQTGELFF	TGTGCCAGCAGCTTCCGCCAGACCGGGGAGCTGTTTTTT
TRBJ2-2	NA	NA	TRBV11-2	CASSPLPGGELFF	TGTGCCAGCAGCCCCCTTCCGGGCGGGGAGCTGTTTTTT
TRBJ2-1	NA	NA	TRBV9	CASSVRTTNEQFF	TGTGCCAGCAGCGTACGGACTACCAATGAGCAGTTCTTC
TRBJ2-6	NA	NA	TRBV7-2	CASSSKGDRTVSGANVLTF	TGTGCCAGCAGCTCGAAGGGCGACAGGACTGTCTCTGGGGCCAACGTCCTGACTTTC
TRBJ2-7	NA	NA	TRBV28	CASSHGRHEQYF	TGTGCCAGCAGTCACGGCAGACACGAGCAGTACTTC
TRBJ1-1	NA	NA	TRBV5-1	CASSSPEGAFF	TGCGCCAGCAGCAGCCCGGAGGGAGCTTTCTTT
TRBJ1-1	NA	TRBD1	TRBV4-3	CASSQEIPGQGARTEAFF	TGCGCCAGCAGCCAGGAAATCCCGGGACAGGGGGCGAGAACTGAAGCTTTCTTT
TRBJ2-7	once	TRBD2	TRBV27	CASTWASGSNVYEQYF	TGTGCCAGCACGTGGGCTAGCGGGAGTAACGTCTACGAGCAGTACTTC
TRBJ2-7	NA	NA	TRBV5-6	CASSLTTGRYFLYTYEQYF	TGTGCCAGCAGCTTAACGACGGGGCGGTATTTCCTGTATACCTACGAGCAGTACTTC
TRBJ1-4	NA	TRBD1	TRBV4-1	CASSQRAPGTGVYEKLFF	TGCGCCAGCAGCCAAAGGGCCCCCGGGACAGGTGTTTACGAAAAACTGTTTTTT
TRBJ2-3	NA	NA	TRBV5-1	CASGHPSTDTQYF	TGCGCCAGCGGGCACCCTAGCACAGATACGCAGTATTTT
TRBJ1-1	once	TRBD1	TRBV28	CASITPGGSESTEAFF	TGTGCCAGCATCACCCCAGGGGGGTCGGAATCCACTGAAGCTTTCTTT
TRBJ2-5	NA	TRBD2	TRBV11-1	CASSSSGTVHETQYF	TGTGCCAGCAGCTCTAGCGGGACTGTACATGAGACCCAGTACTTC
TRBJ2-7	NA	NA	TRBV18	CASSPLQGGTSYEQYF	TGTGCCAGCTCACCATTACAGGGTGGAACCTCCTACGAGCAGTACTTC
TRBJ1-5	few	TRBD1	TRBV7-9	CASSTDREGGQPQHF	TGTGCCAGCAGCACCGACAGGGAAGGAGGGCAGCCCCAGCATTTT
TRBJ2-1	NA	NA	TRBV11-2	CASSLGTVASNEQFF	TGTGCCAGCAGCTTAGGGACGGTAGCCTCCAATGAGCAGTTCTTC
TRBJ1-1	NA	NA	TRBV4-3	CASSQDLGTQNTEAFF	TGCGCCAGCAGCCAAGATCTCGGGACACAGAACACTGAAGCTTTCTTT
TRBJ2-5	NA	NA	TRBV4-2	CASSQDQGQVETQYF	TGTGCCAGCAGCCAAGATCAGGGTCAAGTGGAGACCCAGTACTTC
TRBJ2-7	NA	TRBD1	TRBV29-1	CSVAGSGGYEQYF	TGCAGCGTCGCCGGGTCAGGGGGCTACGAGCAGTACTTC
TRBJ1-2	once	NA	TRBV4-3	CASSPARASNYGYTF	TGCGCCAGCAGCCCGGCACGCGCATCAAACTATGGCTACACCTTC
TRBJ2-5	NA	TRBD1	TRBV6-1	CASSGTQGETQYF	TGTGCCAGCAGTGGAACACAGGGGGAGACCCAGTACTTC
TRBJ1-6	NA	TRBD1	TRBV2	CASSNAQGGSPLHF	TGTGCCAGCAGTAACGCACAGGGGGGTTCACCCCTCCACTTT
TRBJ2-7	NA	NA	TRBV15	CATSRDLSHEQYF	TGTGCCACCAGCAGAGATTTATCTCACGAGCAGTACTTC
TRBJ1-2	NA	NA	TRBV4-1	CASSQGSGAGGYTF	TGCGCCAGCAGCCAAGGTTCAGGTGCTGGAGGCTACACCTTC
TRBJ2-1	NA	NA	TRBV7-8	CASSLFTGSAPPYNEQFF	TGTGCCAGCAGCTTATTCACGGGCTCTGCCCCTCCCTACAATGAGCAGTTCTTC
TRBJ2-4	NA	TRBD2	TRBV4-2	CASSQDTQRGTFKNIQYF	TGTGCCAGCAGCCAAGATACCCAGCGGGGAACCTTTAAAAACATTCAGTACTTC
TRBJ1-1	NA	NA	TRBV7-8	CASSLIPFVRNTEAFF	TGTGCCAGCAGCTTAATTCCATTCGTCAGGAACACTGAAGCTTTCTTT
TRBJ1-2	few	TRBD1	TRBV6-5	CASSQTGDPGYTF	TGTGCCAGCAGTCAAACAGGGGACCCCGGCTACACCTTC
TRBJ2-3	NA	NA	TRBV6-5	CASSYSPTGPTDTQYF	TGTGCCAGCAGTTACAGCCCAACCGGCCCTACAGATACGCAGTATTTT
TRBJ2-1	once	TRBD2	TRBV18	CASSQTGLAGGSYNEQFF	TGTGCCAGCTCACAGACTGGACTAGCGGGGGGCTCCTACAATGAGCAGTTCTTC
TRBJ2-1	NA	NA	TRBV7-9	CASSSGHKSYNEQFF	TGTGCCAGCAGCTCAGGACACAAATCCTACAATGAGCAGTTCTTC
TRBJ2-3	NA	NA	TRBV7-2	CASSRQFGSTDTQYF	TGTGCCAGCAGCCGACAGTTTGGGAGCACAGATACGCAGTATTTT
TRBJ2-1	NA	NA	TRBV7-9	CASSLHGSYNEQFF	TGTGCCAGCAGCTTACATGGATCCTACAATGAGCAGTTCTTC
TRBJ2-7	NA	NA	TRBV14	CASGMGTTYEQYF	TGTGCCAGCGGGATGGGGACCACCTACGAGCAGTACTTC